This TCR beta chain was retrieved from a study of CD8 T cells in Susac syndrome. Whole-study context: There were six sequenced Susac syndrome patients with active disease and eight or nine in remission. Notes on the study in general: It was acknowledged by the study that relatively few individuals were included in its TCR sequencing and HLA analysis.

In blood CD8+ and CD4+ T cells, TCR beta underwent sequencing. The CDR3 sequence is 16 residues long. Trimming removed 3 bases at V and 0 bases at J, with 12 bases between. Germline loops: CDR1 MGHRA, CDR2 YSYEKL. RNA, at about 0.5 to 1 ug, was reverse transcribed with random hexamers. TCRdb processed the immunoSEQ multiplex PCR reads anew with MiXCR; each CDR3 protein has one entry. The sample records about 240,000 distinct CDR3 sequences, 90% to 96% being singletons. Comment on this clonotype: Its antigen remains unidentified.

The sample comprised CD4+ T cells from PBMCs. The J gene is TRBJ2-1, the V gene TRBV4-1, with D possibly being TRBD2 (6 bases). The receptor's source is a human donor with Susac syndrome. Written as DNA, the CDR3 is TGCGCCAGCAGCCACCCACGGGGGAGCTCCTACAATGAGCAGTTCTTC. Translating gives CASSHPRGSSYNEQFF.